This T cell receptor beta chain was observed in a study of CD8 T cells in Susac syndrome. The V end lost 0 bases, the J end lost 7 bases, and 10 bases lay between the germline ends. Germline values: CDR1 SGHRS, CDR2 YFSETQ. This CDR3 is 13 amino acids long. In blood CD8+ and CD4+ T cells, TCR beta underwent sequencing. The individuals used as controls were healthy donors who had been matched for both age and sex. Isolation of CD8+ and CD4+ T cells was performed negatively, whereas enrichment of TEMRA cells was done by FACS. When the RNA was reverse transcribed, random hexamers were used with an input of roughly 0.5 to 1 ug. Across 54 Vbeta and 13 Jbeta, TCR beta CDR3 was amplified with immunoSEQ multiplex PCR. TCRdb used MiXCR to reprocess the immunoSEQ multiplex PCR reads, holding one entry per CDR3 protein. The sample contains 150,000 to 200,000 distinct CDR3 sequences, 90% to 95% of which appear only once.

The sequence derives from a human donor in good health. Sequenced: CD4+ T cells from PBMCs. The chain is built from TRBV5-1 and TRBJ1-1; D may be TRBD1 (6 bases). CDR3 region: CASSLEQGSEAFF. As DNA, the CDR3 is TGCGCCAGCAGCTTGGAACAGGGAAGTGAAGCTTTCTTT.